This T cell receptor beta chain was identified during a study of T cells in Graves' hyperthyroidism and ophthalmopathy. The CDR3 loop spans 18 amino acids. V lost 3 bases, J lost 1 base, and 11 bases stayed unmatched. Per the germline V gene, CDR1 is SGHDT and CDR2 is YYEEEE. TCR beta CDR3 regions were amplified from RNA transcripts. Using the HTBI primer set, a first-round RT-PCR was run on the TCR CDR3. Via MiXCR, TCRdb re-called the multiplex PCR reads, giving one row per CDR3 protein. The sample holds around 290,000 distinct CDR3 sequences, roughly an eighth seen once. Sequencing was done on a sample of blood. The chain carries TRBV5-6 and TRBJ2-2; TRBD2 matches at 8 bases. This clonotype originated in a woman in her thirties or forties with Graves' hyperthyroidism. Written as DNA, the CDR3 is TGTGCCAGCAGCTCATTTAGCGGGAACAGGCTGAACACCGGGGAGCTGTTTTTT. It encodes CASSSFSGNRLNTGELFF.